This T cell receptor (beta chain) was recovered during a study of beta chain features in type 1 diabetes. This CDR3 has 13 residues. CDR1 is SGHTA, CDR2 FQGNSA, per germline. This clone was observed a handful of times. Its antigen is not identified. Notes on the study in general: Within patients, naive, central memory and Treg TCRB repertoires seemed more similar than within healthy donors.

All of the isolated RNA was reverse transcribed, so expressed TCRB transcripts were sequenced. The protocol was immunoSEQ multiplex PCR, while the TCRdb copy is restricted to in-frame clones and leaves out a portion. The table lists approximately 140,000 clones, about 7% of them singletons. The origin of this receptor is a woman aged 25 to 45 in good health. Material: central memory CD4+ T cells from blood. The chain carries TRBV7-2 and TRBJ2-5, with TRBD1 matching 8 bases. Judging by the DNA end, TRBJ2-7 fits better; the J call may be wrong. The CDR3 region is CASSFGQGSEQYF. For the CDR3, the DNA is TGTGCCAGCAGCTTTGGACAGGGATCCGAGCAGTACTTC.